This record looks at one T cell receptor (beta chain) sequence and its context. The antigen is unknown. The CDR3 contains 16 residues. The germline V gene encodes CDR1 SGHRS and CDR2 YFSETQ. The V end lost 4 bases, the J end lost 1 base, and 18 bases lay between the germline ends. One entry per CDR3 protein, called by TCRdb with MiXCR from the 5' RACE reads. The table has 500,000 to 550,000 distinct CDR3 sequences, roughly 21% seen once. The data derive from a study of identical twins. The study, taken as a whole, reports: Abundant beta clonotypes from cord blood had fewer insertions, unlike memory repertoires, which showed none. Cross-sectional statistical analysis, not tracking of the same donors, underpinned the conclusions.

This sample was also put to use in a study of T cells expressing NK-cell markers. This second study says: More than 5 donors had dominant NKG2C+ clonotypes that comprised about 1.0-8% of their CD8+ T cells.

The sample taken for sequencing was CD4+ T cells sorted from blood. This chain uses TRBV5-1 with TRBJ2-7, with a tentative D call TRBD2 (5 bases). The source is a woman younger than 30 in good health. The CDR3 region has the DNA TGCGCCAGCAGCACCCCACGGGAAAAGTTTTCCTACGAGCAGTACTTC. Amino acids: CASSTPREKFSYEQYF.